This is a list of T cell receptor beta chains from one sample in a study of shared clonotypes between healthy human individuals. Measured with immunoSEQ multiplex PCR; TCRdb has only the in-frame clones, and not every one. Of about 2.1 million clones listed, approximately 92% are singletons. The sequenced sample was naive CD8+ T cells from PBMCs. These receptors were obtained from a man younger than 35 in good health. Some clones in this sample may be carry-over from other donors' samples. The CDR3 runs from the conserved cysteine through the conserved F or W. A D gene is named only where the DNA matches it firmly. Clone size is stated in some rows and not others, as once, few, many or a class when expanded.

TRBJ1-1 | TRBV7-9 | once | NA | TGTGCCAGCAGCTTAGGCGGCCAGCCTGAAGCTTTCTTT | CASSLGGQPEAFF
TRBJ2-7 | TRBV19 | NA | TRBD2 | TGTGCCAGTAGACTGACTAGCGGCGCGTACGAGCAGTACTTC | CASRLTSGAYEQYF
TRBJ2-4 | TRBV12-2 | once | NA | TGTGCAAGTCGCTTAGGTTCGACAGGGGATGGTAACATTCAGTACTTC | CASRLGSTGDGNIQYF
TRBJ1-5 | TRBV28 | few | NA | TGTGCCAGCAGGGAACAGGGTAGCAATCAGCCCCAGCATTTT | CASREQGSNQPQHF
TRBJ2-1 | TRBV11-2 | once | TRBD2 | TGTGCCAGCAGCTTAGTAGCTAGCGGGAGTATGCAGTTCTTC | CASSLVASGSMQFF
TRBJ2-7 | TRBV29-1 | NA | NA | TGCAGCGTTTCCTGGGCGGGACGCATCTACGAGCAGTACTTC | CSVSWAGRIYEQYF
TRBJ2-1 | TRBV11-2 | NA | TRBD1 | TGTGCCAGCAGGGACAGGGGGGTCAATGAGCAGTTCTTC | CASRDRGVNEQFF
TRBJ2-7 | TRBV27 | NA | NA | TGTGCCAGCAGTTTATCGGCAGGGAGAGGCGAGCAGTACTTC | CASSLSAGRGEQYF
TRBJ2-2 | TRBV15 | NA | NA | TGTGCCACCAGCAGAGATGATGGGGAGCTGTTTTTT | CATSRDDGELFF
TRBJ2-1 | TRBV15 | NA | TRBD2 | TGTGCCACCAGCAGCGGGACTAGCGAGAACTACAATGAGCAGTTCTTC | CATSSGTSENYNEQFF
TRBJ1-1 | TRBV9 | NA | NA | TGTGCCAGCAGCGTAACAGGGCGGACTGAAGCTTTCTTT | CASSVTGRTEAFF
TRBJ1-1 | TRBV27 | NA | TRBD1 | TGTGCCAGCAGTTCGATCGACAGGGGTAACACTGAAGCTTTCTTT | CASSSIDRGNTEAFF
TRBJ2-1 | TRBV19 | NA | NA | TGTGCCAGTAGTATTGCTCTGAGCTCCTACAATGAGCAGTTCTTC | CASSIALSSYNEQFF
TRBJ2-3 | TRBV27 | NA | TRBD1 | TGTGCCAGCAGTTCGGGACAGGGCACAGATACGCAGTATTTT | CASSSGQGTDTQYF
TRBJ2-7 | TRBV6-5 | NA | NA | TGTGCCAGCAGTTACTCGATCAGTCAGGGCTCCTACGAGCAGTACTTC | CASSYSISQGSYEQYF
TRBJ2-3 | TRBV4-3 | NA | TRBD1 | TGCGCCAGCAGCCAAGATAGCAGGGGACAGGGCACAGATACGCAGTATTTT | CASSQDSRGQGTDTQYF
TRBJ2-7 | TRBV4-2 | once | NA | TGTGCCAGCAGCCAATTAGTGGAGGGGGCGGCCGAGCAGTACTTC | CASSQLVEGAAEQYF
TRBJ1-4 | TRBV6-6 | few | NA | TGTGCCAGCAGCAGAACAGCGCCGAATGAAAAACTGTTTTTT | CASSRTAPNEKLFF
TRBJ2-7 | TRBV29-1 | once | NA | TGCAGCGTTGAAGATCAGCGTCTAGACTACGAGCAGTACTTC | CSVEDQRLDYEQYF
TRBJ1-1 | TRBV6-5 | NA | NA | TGTGCCAGCAGTAGGGGACAGAACACTGAAGCTTTCTTT | CASSRGQNTEAFF
TRBJ2-7 | TRBV7-8 | NA | NA | TGTGCCAGCAGCCGGGAGATTGGGCCCTACGAGCAGTACTTC | CASSREIGPYEQYF
TRBJ2-7 | TRBV7-6 | NA | TRBD1 | TGTGCCAGCAGCTTAGGGGACAGGGTTCCCTACGAGCAGTACTTC | CASSLGDRVPYEQYF
TRBJ1-5 | TRBV7-9 | NA | NA | TGTGCCAGCAGCCTAGGGGATCCCAATCAGCCCCAGCATTTT | CASSLGDPNQPQHF
TRBJ1-1 | TRBV28 | NA | NA | TGTGCCAGCAGTGTCGCCATGAACACTGAAGCTTTCTTT | CASSVAMNTEAFF